This T cell receptor beta chain stems from a study of blood T cell repertoires in COVID-19. Whole-study context: Sample material is recorded as cDNA or gDNA derived from T cells, B-cell-depleted T cells, or PBMCs.

Original data processing: Nucleated cell number was recorded as an estimate derived from reference gene primer amplification. Produced via immunoSEQ multiplex PCR; TCRdb's table is partial and in-frame only. The V and J calls and the clone size are those of that table, but D and trimming were determined from the DNA. The sample has 250,000 to 300,000 clones; over 65% are singletons. V lost 7 bases and J 4 bases, leaving 9 bases between the germline ends. Germline V lookup: CDR1 SGHRS, CDR2 YFSETQ. The CDR3 has 12 amino acids. The rearrangement links TRBV5-1 to TRBJ2-1; D gene ambiguous. The TCR comes from a man aged 55 to 70 who had recovered from COVID-19. Sequencing was performed on peripheral blood. Here the CDR3 DNA reads TGCGCCAGCTTTTCCGTTTACAATGAGCAGTTCTTC. Translated: CASFSVYNEQFF.